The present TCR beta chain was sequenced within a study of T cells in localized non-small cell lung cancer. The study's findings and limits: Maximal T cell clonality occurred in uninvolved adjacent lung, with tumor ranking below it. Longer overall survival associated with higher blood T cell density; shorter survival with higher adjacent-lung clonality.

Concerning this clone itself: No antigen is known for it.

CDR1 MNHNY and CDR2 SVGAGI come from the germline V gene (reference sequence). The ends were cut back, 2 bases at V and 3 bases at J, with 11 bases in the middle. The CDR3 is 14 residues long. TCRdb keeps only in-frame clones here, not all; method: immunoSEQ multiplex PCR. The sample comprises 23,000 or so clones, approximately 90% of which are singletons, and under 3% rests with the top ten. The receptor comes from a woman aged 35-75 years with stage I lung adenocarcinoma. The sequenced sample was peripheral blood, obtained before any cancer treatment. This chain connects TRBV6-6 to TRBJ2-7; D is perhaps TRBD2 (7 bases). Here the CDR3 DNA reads TGTGCCAGCAGTTACAGGGGGAGGGGCTACGAGCAGTACTTC. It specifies CASSYRGRGYEQYF.